This T cell receptor beta chain was recovered during a study of cytomegalovirus exposure and HLA in healthy donors. Overall study context: Of some 400 genotyped donors, about 81% clustered with self-reported Caucasian donors.

Study results and limitations: HLA restriction was apparent for most CMV-associated TCR beta chains in a later analysis.

About this clone: Antigen unknown.

Per germline, CDR1 KGHSY and CDR2 FQNENV. Trimming cost V 6 bases and J 6 bases; bases outside gene matches: 4. The CDR3 is made up of 12 amino acids. It was with 60 Vbeta and 13 Jbeta primers that the PCR ran. Method: immunoSEQ multiplex PCR; TCRdb's copy keeps in-frame clones and lacks some. The data hold 310,000 or so clones, with roughly 90% observed a single time. Sequencing was performed on PBMCs. This sequence was found in a woman between 18 and 29 years old in good health and CMV-seronegative. The gene calls are TRBV16 and TRBJ1-2; 7 nucleotides align to TRBD1. CDR3 sequence: CASSGQADGYTF. CDR3 nucleotide sequence: TGTGCCAGCAGTGGACAGGCGGATGGCTACACCTTC.